This T cell receptor (beta chain) derives from a study of response to subunit inactivated influenza vaccine. CDR1 is DFQATT and CDR2 is SNEGSKA in the germline V gene (reference sequence). The CDR3 sequence is 14 residues long. The V gene end was trimmed by 4 bases and the J gene end by 8 bases; junction bases not matched to a gene: 10. The table lists this clonotype with a few counts. Each CDR3 protein gets one entry after TCRdb re-called the RT-PCR reads with MiXCR. The sample contains 500,000 to 700,000 distinct CDR3 sequences, approximately 22% of which appear only once. These sequences were also reported in another study, on T cells expressing NK-cell markers. Per that paper: The TCR beta cDNA came from 5'RACE template switching with UMIs. From sorted CD3+CD56+NKG2C+, CD3+CD56+NKG2C- and CD3+CD56-NKG2C+ T cells came the TCR beta repertoires. The study sequenced eight donors, seven HCMV-seropositive and one seronegative. Sorting was restricted to alpha-beta TCR T cells by an anti-gamma-delta TCR antibody in several experiments.

This chain links TRBV20-1 with TRBJ2-7, with 11 bases aligning to TRBD2. The source of this sequence is a middle-aged man who received an inactivated influenza vaccine. The sequences come from CD4+ T cells sorted from PBMCs, collected about 11 days after vaccination. CDR3 sequence: CSATPGLAALQQYF. Here the CDR3 DNA reads TGCAGTGCTACTCCGGGACTAGCGGCCTTACAGCAGTACTTC.